This entry is about one T cell receptor beta chain. Its antigen is unknown. This sample was taken from a study of shared clonotypes between healthy human individuals. Study-wide results and caveats: With few donors, the genetic and exposure-history diversity represented was limited. Blood alone was sampled, and tissue repertoires likely differ. Relative to their counterparts shared across all four donors, non-shared clonotypes exhibited diminished generation probabilities.

Germline V gene lookup returns CDR1 PRHDT and CDR2 FYEKMQ (reference sequence). The CDR3 contains 13 residues. V shed 5 bases and J shed 5 bases, with 9 bases lying between them. In the original processing: From ImmunoSEQ came sequences covering only the junction and carrying no quality scores, so filtering differed. The protocol was immunoSEQ multiplex PCR, while the TCRdb copy is restricted to in-frame clones and leaves out a portion. Clone size and V and J calls were adopted from that table, with D and trimming inferred from the DNA. The sample carries approximately 640,000 clones, less than 95% recorded once.

The TCR comes from a man aged 18 to 35 in good health. Some clones in this sample may be carry-over from other donors' samples. Specimen: memory CD8+ T cells from PBMCs. Subset meaning: CD45RO+ cells pooled with CCR7-negative TemRA cells. The rearrangement uses TRBV13 and TRBJ2-2; D remains unclear. The CDR3 DNA reads TGTGCCAGCAGCCCTCTAAGAACCGGGGAGCTGTTTTTT. This gives the protein CASSPLRTGELFF.